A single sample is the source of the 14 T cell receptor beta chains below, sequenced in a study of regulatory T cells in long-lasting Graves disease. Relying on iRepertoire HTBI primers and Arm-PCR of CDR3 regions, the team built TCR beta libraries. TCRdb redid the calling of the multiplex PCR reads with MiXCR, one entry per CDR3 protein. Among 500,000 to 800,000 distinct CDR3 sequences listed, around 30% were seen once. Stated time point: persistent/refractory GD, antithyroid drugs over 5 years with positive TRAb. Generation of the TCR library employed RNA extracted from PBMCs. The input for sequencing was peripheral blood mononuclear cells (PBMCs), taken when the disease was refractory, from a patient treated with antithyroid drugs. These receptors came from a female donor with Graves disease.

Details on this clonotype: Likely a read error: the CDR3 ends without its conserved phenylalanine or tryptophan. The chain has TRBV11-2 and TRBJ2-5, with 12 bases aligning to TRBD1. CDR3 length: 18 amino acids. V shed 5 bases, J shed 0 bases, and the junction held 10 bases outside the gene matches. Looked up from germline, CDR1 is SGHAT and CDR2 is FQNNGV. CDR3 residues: CASSTGQGANPYQETQYL. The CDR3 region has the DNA TGTGCCAGCAGCACGGGACAGGGGGCAAACCCGTACCAAGAGACCCAGTACCTC.

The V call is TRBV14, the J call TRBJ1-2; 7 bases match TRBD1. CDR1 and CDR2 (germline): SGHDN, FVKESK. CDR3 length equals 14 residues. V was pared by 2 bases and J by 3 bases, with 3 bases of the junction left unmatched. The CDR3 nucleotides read TGTGCCAGCAGCCAACACAGGGGAGACTATGGCTACACCTTC. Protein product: CASSQHRGDYGYTF.

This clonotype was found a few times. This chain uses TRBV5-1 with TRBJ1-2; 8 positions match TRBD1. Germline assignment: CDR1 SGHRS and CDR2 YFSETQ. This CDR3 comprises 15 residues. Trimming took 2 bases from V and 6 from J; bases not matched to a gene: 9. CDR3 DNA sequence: TGCGCCAGCAGCTTTACGACAGGGGAGGTGGATGGCTACACCTTC. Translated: CASSFTTGEVDGYTF.

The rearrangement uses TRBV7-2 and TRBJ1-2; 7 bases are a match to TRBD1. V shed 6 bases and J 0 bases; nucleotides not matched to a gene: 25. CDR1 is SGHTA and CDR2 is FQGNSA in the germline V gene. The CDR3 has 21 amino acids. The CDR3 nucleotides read TGTGCCAGCAGTCTCGAGAGGGTCGAGACAGGGACCTTTTCCTCTAACTATGGCTACACCTTC. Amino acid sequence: CASSLERVETGTFSSNYGYTF.

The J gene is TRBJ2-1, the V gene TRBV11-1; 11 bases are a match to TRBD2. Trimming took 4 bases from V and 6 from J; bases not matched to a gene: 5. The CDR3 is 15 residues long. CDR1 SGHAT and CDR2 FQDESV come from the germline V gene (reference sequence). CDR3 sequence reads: CASSYPTSGSNEQFF. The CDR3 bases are TGTGCCAGCAGCTACCCCACTAGCGGGAGCAATGAGCAGTTCTTC.

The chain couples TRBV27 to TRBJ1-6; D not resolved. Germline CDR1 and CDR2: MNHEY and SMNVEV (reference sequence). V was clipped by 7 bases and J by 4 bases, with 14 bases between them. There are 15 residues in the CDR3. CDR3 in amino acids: CASKDNRKYNSPLHF. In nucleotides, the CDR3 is TGTGCCAGCAAGGATAACAGAAAATATAATTCACCCCTCCACTTT.

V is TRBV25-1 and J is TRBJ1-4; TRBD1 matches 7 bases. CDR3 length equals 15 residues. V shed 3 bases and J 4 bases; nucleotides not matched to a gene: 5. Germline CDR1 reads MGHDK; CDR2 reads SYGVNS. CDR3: CASSEEGQHNEKLFF. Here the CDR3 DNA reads TGTGCCAGCAGTGAGGAGGGACAGCATAATGAAAAACTGTTTTTT.

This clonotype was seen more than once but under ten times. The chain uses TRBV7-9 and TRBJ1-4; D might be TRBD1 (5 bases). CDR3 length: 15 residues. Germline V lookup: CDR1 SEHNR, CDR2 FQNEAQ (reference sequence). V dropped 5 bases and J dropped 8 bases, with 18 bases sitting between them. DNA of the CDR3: TGTGCCAGCAGCAGCTCGGGGCCCCTCCGGGAAAAACTGTTTTTT. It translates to CASSSSGPLREKLFF.

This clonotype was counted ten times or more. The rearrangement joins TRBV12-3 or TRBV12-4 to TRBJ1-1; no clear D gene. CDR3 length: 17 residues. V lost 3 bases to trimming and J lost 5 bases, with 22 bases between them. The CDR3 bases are TGTGCCAGCAGTTTTCGACCGGGATTGCGGTTGGGGACTGAAGCTTTCTTT. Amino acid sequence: CASSFRPGLRLGTEAFF.

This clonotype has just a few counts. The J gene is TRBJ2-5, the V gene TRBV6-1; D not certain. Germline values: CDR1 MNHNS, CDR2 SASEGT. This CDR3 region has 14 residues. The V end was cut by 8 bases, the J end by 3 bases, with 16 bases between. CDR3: CASFPNVGEETQYF. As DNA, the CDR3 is TGTGCCAGCTTCCCCAATGTGGGTGAAGAGACCCAGTACTTC.

The CDR3 region is CASRERTAYSNQPQHF. The CDR3 coding sequence is TGTGCCAGCAGGGAGAGGACAGCATATAGCAATCAGCCCCAGCATTTT. This chain connects TRBV6-1 to TRBJ1-5, with a possible D match to TRBD1 (6 bases). There are 16 residues in the CDR3. V lost 6 bases and J lost 0, with 15 bases in between. Germline V gene data show CDR1 as MNHNS and CDR2 as SASEGT.

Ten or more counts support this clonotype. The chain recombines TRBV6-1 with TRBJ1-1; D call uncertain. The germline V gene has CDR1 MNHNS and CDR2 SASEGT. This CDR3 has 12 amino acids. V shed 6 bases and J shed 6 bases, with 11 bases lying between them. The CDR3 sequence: CASRALHPEAFF. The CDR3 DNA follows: TGTGCCAGCAGGGCCCTACACCCTGAAGCTTTCTTT.

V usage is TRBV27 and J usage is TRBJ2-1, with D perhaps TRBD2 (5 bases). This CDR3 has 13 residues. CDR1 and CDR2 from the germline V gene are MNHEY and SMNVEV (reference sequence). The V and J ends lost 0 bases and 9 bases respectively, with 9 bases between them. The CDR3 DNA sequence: TGTGCCAGCAGTTTATCGGTCGGGGTTGAGCAGTTCTTC. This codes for CASSLSVGVEQFF.

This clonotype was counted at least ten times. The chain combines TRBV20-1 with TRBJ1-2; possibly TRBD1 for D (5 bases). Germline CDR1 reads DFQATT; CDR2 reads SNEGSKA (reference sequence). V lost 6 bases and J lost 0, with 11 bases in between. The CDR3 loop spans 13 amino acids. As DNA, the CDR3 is TGCAGTGCACCGACAGCTTCTAACTATGGCTACACCTTC. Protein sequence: CSAPTASNYGYTF.